This TCR beta chain was observed in a study of T cells after yellow fever vaccination. Study results and limitations: The bulk population could contribute abundant contaminating clonotypes to FACS-sorted repertoires. Post-booster reappearance was seen for most primary-vaccination clones (about 95% CD4, 80% to 90% CD8). Researchers report a weaker secondary response that nonetheless peaked faster, day 5 versus 15.

TCR cDNA, made by 5'RACE template switching, carried an added universal primer site and UMIs. TCRdb re-called the 5' RACE reads with MiXCR, one entry per CDR3 protein. The table shows hundreds of thousands of distinct CDR3 sequences, with roughly 6.2% occurring only once. Remarks on this clonotype: Its antigen is currently unknown.

The CDR3 is 14 amino acids. CDR1 is LNHDA, CDR2 SQIVND, per germline (reference sequence). V was shortened by 0 bases and J by 10 bases, with 13 bases between the two germline ends. The rearrangement uses TRBV19 and TRBJ2-1; no reliable D call. The specimen was PBMCs, collected 5 days after the yellow fever booster vaccination. This clonotype was obtained from a young man who received the YFV17D yellow fever vaccine. The CDR3 DNA sequence: TGTGCCAGTAGTATAGATCCATCCCGTTGGGAGCAGTTCTTC. This sequence encodes CASSIDPSRWEQFF.